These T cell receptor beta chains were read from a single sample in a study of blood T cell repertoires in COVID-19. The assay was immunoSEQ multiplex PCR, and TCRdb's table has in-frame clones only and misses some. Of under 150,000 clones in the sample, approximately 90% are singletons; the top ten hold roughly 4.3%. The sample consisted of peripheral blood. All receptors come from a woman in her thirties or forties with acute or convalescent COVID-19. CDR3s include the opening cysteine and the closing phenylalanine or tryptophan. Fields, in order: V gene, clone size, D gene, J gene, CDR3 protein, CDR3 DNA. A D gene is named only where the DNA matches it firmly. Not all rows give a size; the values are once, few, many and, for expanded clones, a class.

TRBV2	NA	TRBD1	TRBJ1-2	CASSGTAYGYTF	TGTGCCAGCAGCGGGACAGCCTATGGCTACACCTTC
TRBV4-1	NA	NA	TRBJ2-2	CASQDSLRTGELFF	TGCGCCAGTCAAGACAGCCTCAGGACCGGGGAGCTGTTTTTT
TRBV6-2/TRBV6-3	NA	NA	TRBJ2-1	CASSYRGLRSSYNEQFF	TGTGCCAGCAGTTACCGCGGACTAAGGAGCTCCTACAATGAGCAGTTCTTC
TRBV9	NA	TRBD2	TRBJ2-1	CASSVASGRANEQFF	TGTGCCAGCAGCGTAGCTAGCGGGAGGGCCAATGAGCAGTTCTTC
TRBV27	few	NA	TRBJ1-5	CASSLTFNQPQHF	TGTGCCAGCAGTTTGACATTTAACCAGCCCCAGCATTTT
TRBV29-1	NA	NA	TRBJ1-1	CSVGGEDREAFF	TGCAGCGTTGGGGGAGAAGACCGTGAAGCTTTCTTT
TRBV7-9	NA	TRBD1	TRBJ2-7	CASSPRQGVGYEQYF	TGTGCCAGCAGCCCCCGACAGGGGGTAGGCTACGAGCAGTACTTC
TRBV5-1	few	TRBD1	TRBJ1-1	CASSLGQGAWGTEAFF	TGCGCCAGCAGCTTAGGACAGGGGGCATGGGGCACTGAAGCTTTCTTT
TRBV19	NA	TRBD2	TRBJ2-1	CASSTGWTRRNEQFF	TGTGCCAGTAGTACCGGTTGGACTAGAAGGAATGAGCAGTTCTTC
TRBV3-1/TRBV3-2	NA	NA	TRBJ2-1	CASSQVSGKTNEQFF	TGTGCCAGCAGCCAAGTGTCGGGAAAAACGAATGAGCAGTTCTTC
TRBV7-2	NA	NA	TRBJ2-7	CASSELWGHEQYF	TGTGCCAGCAGCGAACTCTGGGGCCACGAGCAGTACTTC
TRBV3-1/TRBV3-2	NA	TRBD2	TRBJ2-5	CASSPRWAGGQETQYF	TGTGCCAGCAGCCCTCGGTGGGCGGGGGGTCAAGAGACCCAGTACTTC
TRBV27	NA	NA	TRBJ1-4	CASRTDSLATNEKLFF	TGTGCCAGCAGGACGGACAGCCTTGCAACTAATGAAAAACTGTTTTTT
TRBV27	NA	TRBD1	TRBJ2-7	CASSPGYRGYEQYF	TGTGCCAGCAGCCCCGGGTACAGGGGGTACGAGCAGTACTTC
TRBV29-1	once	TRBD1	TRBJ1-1	CSASTGPDTEAFF	TGCAGCGCTTCGACAGGGCCCGACACTGAAGCTTTCTTT
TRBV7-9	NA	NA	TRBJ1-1	CASSSLVNTEAFF	TGTGCCAGCAGTTCCTTAGTGAACACTGAAGCTTTCTTT
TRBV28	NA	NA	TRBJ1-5	CASSPYLPNQPQHF	TGTGCCAGCAGTCCCTACCTACCCAATCAGCCCCAGCATTTT
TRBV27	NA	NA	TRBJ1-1	CASGGRGKAFF	TGTGCCAGCGGCGGGAGGGGGAAAGCTTTCTTT
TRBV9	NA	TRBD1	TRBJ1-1	CASSVARTGGPNTEAFF	TGTGCCAGCAGCGTAGCGAGGACAGGGGGCCCTAACACTGAAGCTTTCTTT
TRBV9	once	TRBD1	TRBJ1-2	CASTWTGGVGGYTF	TGTGCCAGCACCTGGACAGGGGGCGTGGGTGGCTACACCTTC
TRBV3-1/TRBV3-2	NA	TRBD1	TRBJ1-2	CASSWGQGAGYTF	TGTGCCAGCAGCTGGGGACAGGGGGCTGGCTACACCTTC
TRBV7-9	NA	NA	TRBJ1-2	CASSFRTVNYGYTF	TGTGCCAGCAGCTTCCGGACAGTTAACTATGGCTACACCTTC
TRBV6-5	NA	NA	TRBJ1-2	CASSYSGSGGGYTF	TGTGCCAGCAGTTACTCCGGGTCTGGTGGTGGCTACACCTTC
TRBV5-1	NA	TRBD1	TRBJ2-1	CASSATTGGWYNEQFF	TGCGCCAGCAGCGCAACGACAGGGGGCTGGTACAATGAGCAGTTCTTC
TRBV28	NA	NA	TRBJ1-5	CASSVKELGGQPQHF	TGTGCCAGCAGTGTAAAGGAGTTGGGTGGCCAGCCCCAGCATTTT
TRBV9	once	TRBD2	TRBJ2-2	CASSVGLAGVTGELFF	TGTGCCAGCAGCGTTGGGCTAGCGGGAGTTACCGGGGAGCTGTTTTTT
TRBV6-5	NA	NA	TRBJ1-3	CASSPSTVTGNTIYF	TGTGCCAGCAGCCCCTCGACAGTAACTGGAAACACCATATATTTT
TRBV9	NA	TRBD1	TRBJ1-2	CASSPPGGTGGGYTF	TGTGCCAGCAGCCCCCCCGGCGGGACAGGGGGCGGCTACACCTTC
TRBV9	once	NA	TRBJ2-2	CASRDSNTGELFF	TGTGCCAGCCGGGACTCCAACACCGGGGAGCTGTTTTTT
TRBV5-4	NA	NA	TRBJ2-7	CASSAHRGNYEQYF	TGTGCCAGCAGCGCACACCGGGGGAACTACGAGCAGTACTTC
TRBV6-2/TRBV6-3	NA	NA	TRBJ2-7	CASSYRVASQRIYEQYF	TGTGCCAGCAGTTACCGAGTAGCGAGCCAAAGAATCTACGAGCAGTACTTC
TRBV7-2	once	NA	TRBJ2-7	CASSSTPFEGAYEQYF	TGTGCCAGCAGCTCCACCCCATTTGAGGGGGCCTACGAGCAGTACTTC
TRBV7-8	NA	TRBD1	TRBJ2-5	CASSTGTGVLETQYF	TGTGCCAGCAGTACCGGGACAGGGGTTTTGGAGACCCAGTACTTC
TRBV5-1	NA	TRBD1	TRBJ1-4	CASSLSVQGQGEKLFF	TGCGCCAGCAGCTTGTCCGTACAGGGACAGGGTGAAAAACTGTTTTTT
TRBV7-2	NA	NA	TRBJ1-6	CASSPREGGGSPLHF	TGTGCCAGCAGTCCAAGGGAGGGAGGGGGTTCACCCCTCCACTTT
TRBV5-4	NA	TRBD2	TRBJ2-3	CASSSPFSGSTTDTQYF	TGTGCCAGCAGCTCACCTTTTAGCGGGAGTACGACAGATACGCAGTATTTT
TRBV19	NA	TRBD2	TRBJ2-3	CASSSGGGAGTDTQYF	TGTGCCAGTAGTTCTGGCGGGGGGGCTGGCACAGATACGCAGTATTTT
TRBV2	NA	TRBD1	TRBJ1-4	CASSERGTENEKLFF	TGTGCCAGCAGTGAAAGGGGGACAGAAAATGAAAAACTGTTTTTT
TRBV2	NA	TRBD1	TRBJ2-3	CATKTGTGVDTQYF	TGTGCCACTAAGACCGGGACAGGGGTGGATACGCAGTATTTT
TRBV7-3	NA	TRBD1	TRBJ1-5	CASSKIGRQGANQPQHF	TGTGCCAGCAGCAAGATTGGGCGACAGGGGGCGAATCAGCCCCAGCATTTT
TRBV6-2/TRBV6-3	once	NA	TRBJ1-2	CASSYLGGYTF	TGTGCCAGCAGTTACCTCGGGGGCTACACCTTC
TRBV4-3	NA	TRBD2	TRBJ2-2	CASSQSLLAGRTNGELFF	TGCGCCAGCAGCCAATCCTTACTAGCGGGCAGGACTAACGGGGAGCTGTTTTTT
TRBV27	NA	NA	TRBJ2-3	CASSLFLASRTDTQYF	TGTGCCAGCAGCCTATTTCTAGCGAGTCGCACAGATACGCAGTATTTT
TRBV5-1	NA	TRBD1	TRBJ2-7	CASRPTGTASYEQYF	TGCGCCAGCAGGCCAACCGGGACAGCCTCCTACGAGCAGTACTTC
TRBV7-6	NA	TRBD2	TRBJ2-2	CASSLAQTGTSGVNTGELFF	TGTGCCAGCAGCTTAGCCCAAACCGGGACTAGCGGAGTTAACACCGGGGAGCTGTTTTTT
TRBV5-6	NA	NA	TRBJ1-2	CASSLGGSPYGYTF	TGTGCCAGCAGCTTGGGCGGCAGCCCCTATGGCTACACCTTC
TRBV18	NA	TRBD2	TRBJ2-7	CASSPRPLAGGNEQYF	TGTGCCAGCTCACCACGGCCACTAGCGGGAGGAAACGAGCAGTACTTC